This T cell receptor (beta chain) emerged from a study of blood T cell repertoires in COVID-19. At the level of the study: Both acute and convalescent COVID-19 samples were obtained from the United States, Italy and Spain.

V shed 6 bases and J shed 1 base, with 14 bases lying between them. CDR3 length: 15 amino acids. Germline V gives CDR1 SGHRS, CDR2 YFSETQ. What the recovered Cohort 3 donors had was two negative PCRs, clearance, or symptom resolution. Source study methods: Reference gene primers were amplified, and this amplification served to estimate nucleated cell counts. This table comes from immunoSEQ multiplex PCR, and its TCRdb copy is limited to in-frame clones, with some not included. V, J and clone size were drawn from that table, and D and trimming were deduced from the DNA. The data contain around 480,000 clones, about 85% of them singletons.

This receptor was obtained from a woman aged 18-35 years who had recovered from COVID-19. This rearrangement joins TRBV5-1 to TRBJ1-3, with no clear D. Source material: PBMCs or T cells enriched from blood (not recorded which). Here the CDR3 DNA reads TGCGCCAGCACCACGGAGGGTGCGTCTGGAAACACCATATATTTT. Residues: CASTTEGASGNTIYF.